Listed below are T cell receptor beta chains from one sample, sequenced in a study of cytomegalovirus exposure and HLA in healthy donors. Assay: immunoSEQ multiplex PCR; the TCRdb copy retains only in-frame clones and omits some. The repertoire includes 150,000 to 170,000 clones, approximately 80% of them detected once, and 5.5% to 6.5% sits in the top ten. Sequencing was carried out using PBMCs. These receptors all stem from a middle-aged woman in good health and CMV-seropositive. Both conserved end residues are part of each CDR3. Each record gives: D gene, J gene, V gene, clone size, CDR3 protein, CDR3 DNA. The D gene is left open where the match is weak. A clone size is listed for some rows: how often the clone was seen (once, few, many), or a class if it is expanded.

d_gene: NA
j_gene: TRBJ2-2
v_gene: TRBV6-5
abundance: NA
CDR3aa: CASSLLRDTGELFF
CDR3nt: TGTGCCAGCAGTCTTCTCAGGGACACCGGGGAGCTGTTTTTT

d_gene: TRBD2
j_gene: TRBJ2-1
v_gene: TRBV2
abundance: NA
CDR3aa: CASSEWGLAGGEQFF
CDR3nt: TGTGCCAGCAGTGAATGGGGACTAGCGGGAGGCGAGCAGTTCTTC

d_gene: TRBD1
j_gene: TRBJ2-7
v_gene: TRBV28
abundance: NA
CDR3aa: CASSFRDRESYEQYF
CDR3nt: TGTGCCAGCAGTTTTAGGGACAGGGAATCCTACGAGCAGTACTTC

d_gene: NA
j_gene: TRBJ2-2
v_gene: TRBV19
abundance: NA
CDR3aa: CASSIPPSGANTGELFF
CDR3nt: TGTGCCAGTAGTATTCCCCCCTCCGGGGCGAACACCGGGGAGCTGTTTTTT

d_gene: NA
j_gene: TRBJ2-1
v_gene: TRBV10-3
abundance: few
CDR3aa: CAISESTAENNRQFF
CDR3nt: TGTGCCATCAGTGAGTCGACGGCGGAGAACAATAGGCAGTTCTTC

d_gene: TRBD1
j_gene: TRBJ2-2
v_gene: TRBV19
abundance: NA
CDR3aa: CASSIESGQGRGGYTGELFF
CDR3nt: TGTGCCAGTAGTATAGAGTCCGGACAGGGCCGTGGGGGCTACACCGGGGAGCTGTTTTTT

d_gene: NA
j_gene: TRBJ1-4
v_gene: TRBV6-1
abundance: once
CDR3aa: CASSETGNEKLFF
CDR3nt: TGTGCCAGCAGTGAAACCGGTAATGAAAAACTGTTTTTT

d_gene: NA
j_gene: TRBJ2-3
v_gene: TRBV18
abundance: NA
CDR3aa: CASSPSPGSDTQYF
CDR3nt: TGTGCCAGCTCACCATCACCAGGTTCTGATACGCAGTATTTT

d_gene: TRBD2
j_gene: TRBJ2-1
v_gene: TRBV6-1
abundance: NA
CDR3aa: CASTGTSTINEQFF
CDR3nt: TGTGCCAGCACCGGGACTAGCACGATCAATGAGCAGTTCTTC

d_gene: TRBD1
j_gene: TRBJ1-1
v_gene: TRBV5-1
abundance: NA
CDR3aa: CASSQGPQGTNTEAFF
CDR3nt: TGCGCCAGCAGCCAAGGACCACAGGGGACGAACACTGAAGCTTTCTTT

d_gene: NA
j_gene: TRBJ2-7
v_gene: TRBV6-5
abundance: NA
CDR3aa: CASSYERAAAHEQYF
CDR3nt: TGTGCCAGCAGTTACGAGCGGGCAGCCGCCCACGAGCAGTACTTC

d_gene: TRBD1
j_gene: TRBJ2-3
v_gene: TRBV18
abundance: NA
CDR3aa: CASSRWDRGYTDTQYF
CDR3nt: TGTGCCAGCTCACGTTGGGACAGGGGATATACAGATACGCAGTATTTT

d_gene: NA
j_gene: TRBJ2-7
v_gene: TRBV14
abundance: NA
CDR3aa: CASSQESVSSYEQYF
CDR3nt: TGTGCCAGCAGCCAAGAGAGCGTCAGCTCCTACGAGCAGTACTTC

d_gene: TRBD1
j_gene: TRBJ2-1
v_gene: TRBV29-1
abundance: NA
CDR3aa: CSVEEQGANEQFF
CDR3nt: TGCAGCGTTGAAGAGCAGGGGGCAAATGAGCAGTTCTTC

d_gene: NA
j_gene: TRBJ1-1
v_gene: TRBV28
abundance: NA
CDR3aa: CASSFRATRFRRVPRRSEAFF
CDR3nt: TGTGCCAGCAGTTTTCGAGCCACCCGGTTTCGGAGGGTCCCCCGGCGATCTGAAGCTTTCTTT

d_gene: NA
j_gene: TRBJ1-2
v_gene: TRBV7-3
abundance: NA
CDR3aa: CASSPGPTGYGYTF
CDR3nt: TGTGCCAGCAGCCCCGGGCCCACGGGGTATGGCTACACCTTC

d_gene: TRBD2
j_gene: TRBJ2-7
v_gene: TRBV28
abundance: NA
CDR3aa: CASKPLGLADYEQYF
CDR3nt: TGTGCCAGCAAGCCCTTAGGGCTAGCGGACTACGAGCAGTACTTC

d_gene: TRBD1
j_gene: TRBJ2-3
v_gene: TRBV27
abundance: once
CDR3aa: CASRLNRGTSTDTQYF
CDR3nt: TGTGCCAGCAGGTTGAACAGGGGGACTAGCACAGATACGCAGTATTTT

d_gene: TRBD2
j_gene: TRBJ2-5
v_gene: TRBV29-1
abundance: NA
CDR3aa: CSVDGYRLAGKQETQYF
CDR3nt: TGCAGCGTTGATGGTTACCGACTAGCGGGGAAGCAAGAGACCCAGTACTTC

d_gene: NA
j_gene: TRBJ1-1
v_gene: TRBV5-1
abundance: NA
CDR3aa: CASSLSGLNTEAFF
CDR3nt: TGCGCCAGCAGCTTGAGCGGGCTGAACACTGAAGCTTTCTTT

d_gene: TRBD2
j_gene: TRBJ2-5
v_gene: TRBV11-1
abundance: NA
CDR3aa: CASSLNLAGGQETQYF
CDR3nt: TGTGCCAGCAGCTTAAACCTAGCGGGAGGCCAAGAGACCCAGTACTTC

d_gene: TRBD2
j_gene: TRBJ2-1
v_gene: TRBV4-2
abundance: NA
CDR3aa: CASSQDGGTSGRAFEQFF
CDR3nt: TGTGCCAGCAGCCAAGATGGGGGGACTAGCGGGAGGGCCTTTGAGCAGTTCTTC

d_gene: NA
j_gene: TRBJ2-7
v_gene: TRBV18
abundance: NA
CDR3aa: CASSPGATLVSYEQYF
CDR3nt: TGTGCCAGCTCACCAGGAGCCACCCTCGTTTCCTACGAGCAGTACTTC

d_gene: NA
j_gene: TRBJ2-1
v_gene: TRBV28
abundance: NA
CDR3aa: CASSQSGYPNYNEQFF
CDR3nt: TGTGCCAGCAGTCAGAGCGGCTACCCAAACTACAATGAGCAGTTCTTC

d_gene: NA
j_gene: TRBJ2-1
v_gene: TRBV5-1
abundance: NA
CDR3aa: CASSPEQFSYNEQFF
CDR3nt: TGCGCCAGCAGCCCGGAACAGTTCTCCTACAATGAGCAGTTCTTC

d_gene: NA
j_gene: TRBJ2-3
v_gene: TRBV4-1
abundance: NA
CDR3aa: CASSQDLGSVDTQYF
CDR3nt: TGCGCCAGCAGCCAAGATCTTGGGAGCGTAGATACGCAGTATTTT

d_gene: NA
j_gene: TRBJ2-7
v_gene: TRBV6-1
abundance: NA
CDR3aa: CASSELGPGSEQYF
CDR3nt: TGTGCCAGCAGTGAACTCGGTCCGGGATCCGAGCAGTACTTC

d_gene: NA
j_gene: TRBJ1-5
v_gene: TRBV27
abundance: NA
CDR3aa: CASRRQAGNQPQHF
CDR3nt: TGTGCCAGCAGGAGACAGGCTGGGAATCAGCCCCAGCATTTT

d_gene: NA
j_gene: TRBJ1-4
v_gene: TRBV6-5
abundance: once
CDR3aa: CASRTGLEKLFF
CDR3nt: TGTGCCAGCAGAACAGGACTAGAAAAACTGTTTTTT